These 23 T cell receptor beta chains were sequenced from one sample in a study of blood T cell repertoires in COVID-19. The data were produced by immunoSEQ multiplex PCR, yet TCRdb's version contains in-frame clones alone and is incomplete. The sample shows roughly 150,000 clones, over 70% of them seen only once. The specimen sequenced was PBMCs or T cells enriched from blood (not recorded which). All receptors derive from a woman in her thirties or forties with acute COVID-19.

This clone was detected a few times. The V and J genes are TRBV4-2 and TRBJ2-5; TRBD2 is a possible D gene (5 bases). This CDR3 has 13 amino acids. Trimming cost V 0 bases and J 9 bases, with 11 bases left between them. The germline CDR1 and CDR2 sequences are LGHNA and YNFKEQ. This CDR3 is CASSQDELGPQYF. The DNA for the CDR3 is TGTGCCAGCAGCCAAGATGAACTAGGGCCCCAGTACTTC.

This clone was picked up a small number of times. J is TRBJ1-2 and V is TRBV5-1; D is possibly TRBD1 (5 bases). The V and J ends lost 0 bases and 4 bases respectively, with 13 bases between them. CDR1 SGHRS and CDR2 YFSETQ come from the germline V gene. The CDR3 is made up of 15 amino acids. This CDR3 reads CASSLGDGAGYGYTF. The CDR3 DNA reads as TGCGCCAGCAGCTTGGGGGACGGAGCGGGCTATGGCTACACCTTC.

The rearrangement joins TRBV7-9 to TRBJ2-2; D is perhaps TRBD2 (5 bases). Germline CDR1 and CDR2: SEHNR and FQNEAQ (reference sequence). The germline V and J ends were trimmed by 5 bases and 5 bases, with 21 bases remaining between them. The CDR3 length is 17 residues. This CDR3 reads CASSPRERREVTGELFF. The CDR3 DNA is TGTGCCAGCAGCCCCCGGGAAAGGCGCGAAGTGACCGGGGAGCTGTTTTTT.

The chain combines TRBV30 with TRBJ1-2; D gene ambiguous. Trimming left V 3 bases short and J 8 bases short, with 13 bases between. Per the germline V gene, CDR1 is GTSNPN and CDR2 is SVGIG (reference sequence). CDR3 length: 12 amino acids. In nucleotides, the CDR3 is TGTGCCTGGAGGCCCTCTACCTTGGGCTACACCTTC. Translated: CAWRPSTLGYTF.

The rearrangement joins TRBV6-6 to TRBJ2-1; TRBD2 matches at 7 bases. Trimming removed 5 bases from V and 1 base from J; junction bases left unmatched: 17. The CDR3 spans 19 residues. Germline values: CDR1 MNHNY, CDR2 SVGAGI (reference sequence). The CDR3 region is CASSQPGSGKSLSYNEQFF. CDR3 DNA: TGTGCCAGCAGTCAACCGGGAAGCGGGAAGAGTTTATCCTACAATGAGCAGTTCTTC.

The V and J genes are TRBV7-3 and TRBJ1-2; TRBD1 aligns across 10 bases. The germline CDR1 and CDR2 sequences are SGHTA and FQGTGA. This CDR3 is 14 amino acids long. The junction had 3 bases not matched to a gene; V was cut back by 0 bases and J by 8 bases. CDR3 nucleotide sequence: TGTGCCAGCAGCTTAACGGGGACAGGGGACGGCTACACCTTC. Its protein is CASSLTGTGDGYTF. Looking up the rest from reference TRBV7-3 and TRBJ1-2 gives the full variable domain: GAGVSQTPSNKVTEKGKYVELRCDPISGHTALYWYRQSLGQGPEFLIYFQGTGAADDSGLPNDRFFAVRPEGSVSTLKIQRTERGDSAVYLCASSLTGTGDGYTFGSGTRLTVV.

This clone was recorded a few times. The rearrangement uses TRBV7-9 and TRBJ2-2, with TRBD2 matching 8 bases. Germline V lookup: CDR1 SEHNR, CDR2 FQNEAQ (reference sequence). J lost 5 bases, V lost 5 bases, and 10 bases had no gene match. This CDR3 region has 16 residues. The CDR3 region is CASSGGSGRDTGELFF. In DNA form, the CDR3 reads TGTGCCAGCAGCGGAGGGAGCGGGAGAGATACCGGGGAGCTGTTTTTT.

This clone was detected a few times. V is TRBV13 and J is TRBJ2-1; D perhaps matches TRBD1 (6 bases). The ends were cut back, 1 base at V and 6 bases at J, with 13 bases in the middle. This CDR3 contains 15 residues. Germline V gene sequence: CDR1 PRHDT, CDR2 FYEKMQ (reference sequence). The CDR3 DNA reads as TGTGCCAGCAGCTTAGTTCCCGGACAGTCCAATGAGCAGTTCTTC. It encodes CASSLVPGQSNEQFF.

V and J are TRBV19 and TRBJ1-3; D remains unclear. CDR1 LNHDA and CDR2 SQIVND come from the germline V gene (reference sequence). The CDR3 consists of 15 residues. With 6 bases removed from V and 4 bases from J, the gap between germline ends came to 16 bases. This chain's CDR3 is CASRSFVLRGNTIYF. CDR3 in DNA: TGTGCCAGTAGATCATTCGTATTGCGGGGAAACACCATATATTTT.

The CDR3 region has the DNA TGCGCCAGCAGTGAGGAGGGGCGGGACCCCTCCTACAATGAGCAGTTCTTC. Protein sequence: CASSEEGRDPSYNEQFF. This chain links TRBV10-1 with TRBJ2-1; a possible D gene is TRBD2 (6 bases). Trimming removed 2 bases from V and 0 bases from J, with 14 bases in between. Per the germline V gene, CDR1 is WNHNN and CDR2 is SYGVQD (reference sequence). The CDR3 contains 17 residues.

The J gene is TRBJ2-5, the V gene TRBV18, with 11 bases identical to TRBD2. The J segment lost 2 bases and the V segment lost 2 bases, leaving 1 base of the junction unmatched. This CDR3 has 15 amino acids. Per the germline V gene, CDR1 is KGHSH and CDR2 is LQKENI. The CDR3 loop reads CASSPTSGSQETQYF. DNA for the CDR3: TGTGCCAGCTCACCAACTAGCGGGAGTCAAGAGACCCAGTACTTC.

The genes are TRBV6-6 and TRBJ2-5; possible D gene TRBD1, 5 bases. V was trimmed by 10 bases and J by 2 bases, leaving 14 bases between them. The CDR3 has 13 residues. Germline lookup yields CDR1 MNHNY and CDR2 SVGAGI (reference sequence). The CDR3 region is CATGPRTQETQYF. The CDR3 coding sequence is TGTGCCACCGGCCCAAGGACACAAGAGACCCAGTACTTC.

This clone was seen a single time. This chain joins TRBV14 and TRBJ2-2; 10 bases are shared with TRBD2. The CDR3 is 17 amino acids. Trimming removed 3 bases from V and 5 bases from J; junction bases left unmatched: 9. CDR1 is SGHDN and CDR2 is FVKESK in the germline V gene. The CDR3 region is CASSHLKGAGGTGELFF. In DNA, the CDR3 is TGTGCCAGCAGCCATCTGAAAGGAGCGGGAGGGACCGGGGAGCTGTTTTTT. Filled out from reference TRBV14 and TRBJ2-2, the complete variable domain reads EAGVTQFPSHSVIEKGQTVTLRCDPISGHDNLYWYRRVMGKEIKFLLHFVKESKQDESGMPNNRFLAERTGGTYSTLKVQPAELEDSGVYFCASSHLKGAGGTGELFFGEGSRLTVL.

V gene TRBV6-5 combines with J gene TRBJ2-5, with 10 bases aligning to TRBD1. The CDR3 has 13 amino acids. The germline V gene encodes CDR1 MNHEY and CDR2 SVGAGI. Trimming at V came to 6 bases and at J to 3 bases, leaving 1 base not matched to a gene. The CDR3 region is CASRDRGEETQYF. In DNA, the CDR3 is TGTGCCAGCAGGGACAGGGGGGAAGAGACCCAGTACTTC.

The chain's CDR3 is CASSPEVGNQPQHF. Written as DNA, the CDR3 is TGTGCCAGCTCACCGGAGGTAGGCAATCAGCCCCAGCATTTT. The V gene is TRBV18, the J gene TRBJ1-5; the D is unclear. This CDR3 has 14 residues. Trimming removed 3 bases from V and 2 bases from J, with 8 bases in between. CDR1 and CDR2 from the germline V gene are KGHSH and LQKENI.

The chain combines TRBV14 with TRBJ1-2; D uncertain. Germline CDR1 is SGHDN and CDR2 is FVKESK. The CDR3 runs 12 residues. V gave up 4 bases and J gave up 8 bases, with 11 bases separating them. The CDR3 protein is CASSRVGEGYTF. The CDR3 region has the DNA TGTGCCAGCAGCCGGGTCGGGGAGGGCTACACCTTC. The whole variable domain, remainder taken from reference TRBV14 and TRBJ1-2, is EAGVTQFPSHSVIEKGQTVTLRCDPISGHDNLYWYRRVMGKEIKFLLHFVKESKQDESGMPNNRFLAERTGGTYSTLKVQPAELEDSGVYFCASSRVGEGYTFGSGTRLTVV.

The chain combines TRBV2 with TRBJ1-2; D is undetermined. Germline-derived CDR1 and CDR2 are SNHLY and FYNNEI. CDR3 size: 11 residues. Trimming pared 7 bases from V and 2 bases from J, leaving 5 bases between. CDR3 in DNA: TGTGCCAGCACGGAGAACTATGGCTACACCTTC. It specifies CASTENYGYTF.

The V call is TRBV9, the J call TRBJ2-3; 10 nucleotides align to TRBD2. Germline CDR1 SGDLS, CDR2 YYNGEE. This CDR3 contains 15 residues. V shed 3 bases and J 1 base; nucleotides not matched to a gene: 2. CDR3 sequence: CASSGGTSGTDTQYF. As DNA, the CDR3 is TGTGCCAGCAGCGGCGGGACTAGCGGCACAGATACGCAGTATTTT.

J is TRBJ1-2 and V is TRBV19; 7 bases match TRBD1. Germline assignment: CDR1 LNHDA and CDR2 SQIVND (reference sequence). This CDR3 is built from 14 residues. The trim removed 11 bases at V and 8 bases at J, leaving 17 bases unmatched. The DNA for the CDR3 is TGTGCCTCCAGGAGGGACAGAACAATAGGAGGCTACACCTTC. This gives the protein CASRRDRTIGGYTF.

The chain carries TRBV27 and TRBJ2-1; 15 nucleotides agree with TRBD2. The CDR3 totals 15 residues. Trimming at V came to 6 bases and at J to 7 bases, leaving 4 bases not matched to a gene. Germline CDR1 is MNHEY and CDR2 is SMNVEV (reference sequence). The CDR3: CASSRTSGRGNEQFF. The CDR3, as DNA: TGTGCCAGCAGCAGGACTAGCGGGAGGGGTAATGAGCAGTTCTTC.

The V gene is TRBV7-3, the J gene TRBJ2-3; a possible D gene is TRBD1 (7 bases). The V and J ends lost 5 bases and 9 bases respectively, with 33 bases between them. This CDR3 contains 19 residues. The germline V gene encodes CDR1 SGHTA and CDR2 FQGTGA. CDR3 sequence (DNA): TGTGCCAGCAGCCCCCTCGGAAAGCCCGAGGGCGGAGCAGGGGGGACGCAGTATTTT. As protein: CASSPLGKPEGGAGGTQYF.

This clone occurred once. CDR3 in amino acids: CASSALWGRVSYNEQFF. CDR3 bases: TGTGCCAGCAGCGCGCTTTGGGGGAGGGTCTCCTACAATGAGCAGTTCTTC. The V call is TRBV7-9, the J call TRBJ2-1; 7 bases agree with TRBD2. This CDR3 contains 17 residues. Germline V gene sequence: CDR1 SEHNR, CDR2 FQNEAQ (reference sequence). Unmatched junction bases numbered 10, after V lost 5 bases and J lost 0 bases.

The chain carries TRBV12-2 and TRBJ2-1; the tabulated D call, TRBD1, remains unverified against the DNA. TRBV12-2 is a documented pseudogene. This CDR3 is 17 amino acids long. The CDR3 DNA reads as TGTGCAAGTCCCTTCCTCCCGACAGGTGAAATTTACAATGAGCAGTTCTTC. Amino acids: CASPFLPTGEIYNEQFF.